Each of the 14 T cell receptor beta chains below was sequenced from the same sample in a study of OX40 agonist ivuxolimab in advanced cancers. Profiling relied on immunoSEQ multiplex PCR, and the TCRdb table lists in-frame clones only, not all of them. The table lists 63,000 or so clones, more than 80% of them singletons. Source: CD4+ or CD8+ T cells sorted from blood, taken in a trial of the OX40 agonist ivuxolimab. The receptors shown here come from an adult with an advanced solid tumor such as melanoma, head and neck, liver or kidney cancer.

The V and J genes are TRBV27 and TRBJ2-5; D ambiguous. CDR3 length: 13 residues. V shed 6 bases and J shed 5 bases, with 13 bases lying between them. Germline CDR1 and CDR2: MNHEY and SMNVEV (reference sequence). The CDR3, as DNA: TGTGCCAGCAGGACCACCCACGGGGAGACCCAGTACTTC. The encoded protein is CASRTTHGETQYF.

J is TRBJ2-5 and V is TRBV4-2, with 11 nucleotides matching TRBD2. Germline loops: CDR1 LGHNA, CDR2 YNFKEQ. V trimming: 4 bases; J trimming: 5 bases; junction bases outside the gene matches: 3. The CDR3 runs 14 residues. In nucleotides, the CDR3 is TGTGCCAGCAGCCGTACTAGCGGGGGTGAGACCCAGTACTTC. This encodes CASSRTSGGETQYF.

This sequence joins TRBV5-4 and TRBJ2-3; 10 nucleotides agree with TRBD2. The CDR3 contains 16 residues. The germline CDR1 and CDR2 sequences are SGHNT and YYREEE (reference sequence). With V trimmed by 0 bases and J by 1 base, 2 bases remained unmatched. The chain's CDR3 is CASSLGLAGGTDTQYF. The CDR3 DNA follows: TGTGCCAGCAGCTTGGGACTAGCGGGTGGCACAGATACGCAGTATTTT. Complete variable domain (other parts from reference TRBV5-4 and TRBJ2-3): ETGVTQSPTHLIKTRGQQVTLRCSSQSGHNTVSWYQQALGQGPQFIFQYYREEENGRGNFPPRFSGLQFPNYSSELNVNALELDDSALYLCASSLGLAGGTDTQYFGPGTRLTVL.

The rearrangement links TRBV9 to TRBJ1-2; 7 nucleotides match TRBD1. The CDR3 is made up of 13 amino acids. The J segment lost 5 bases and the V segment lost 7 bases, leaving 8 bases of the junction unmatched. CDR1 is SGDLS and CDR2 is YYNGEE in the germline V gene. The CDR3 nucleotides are TGTGCCAGCCGCATTACAGGGGAGTATGGCTACACCTTC. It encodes CASRITGEYGYTF.

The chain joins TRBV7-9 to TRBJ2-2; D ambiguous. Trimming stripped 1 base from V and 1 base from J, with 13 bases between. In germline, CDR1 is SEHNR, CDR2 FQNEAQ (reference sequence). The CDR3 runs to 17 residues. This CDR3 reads CASSLGRGDLNTGELFF. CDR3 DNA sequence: TGTGCCAGCAGCTTAGGACGCGGTGACCTGAACACCGGGGAGCTGTTTTTT.

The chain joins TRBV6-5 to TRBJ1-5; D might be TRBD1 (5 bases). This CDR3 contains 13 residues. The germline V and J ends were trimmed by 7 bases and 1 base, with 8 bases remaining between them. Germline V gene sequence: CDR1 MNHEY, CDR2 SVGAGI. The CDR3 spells CASKAGSNQPQHF. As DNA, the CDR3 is TGTGCCAGCAAGGCAGGGAGCAATCAGCCCCAGCATTTT.

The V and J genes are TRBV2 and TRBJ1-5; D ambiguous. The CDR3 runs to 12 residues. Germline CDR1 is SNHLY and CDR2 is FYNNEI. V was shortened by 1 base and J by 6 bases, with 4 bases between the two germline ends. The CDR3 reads CASSEGSQPQHF. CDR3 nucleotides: TGTGCCAGCAGTGAAGGGAGTCAGCCCCAGCATTTT.

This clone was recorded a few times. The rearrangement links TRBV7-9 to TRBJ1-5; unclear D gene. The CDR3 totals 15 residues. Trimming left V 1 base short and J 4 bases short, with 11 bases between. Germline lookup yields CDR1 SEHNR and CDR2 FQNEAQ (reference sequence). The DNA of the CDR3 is TGTGCCAGCAGCTTAGATGTCTCCACGAATCAGCCCCAGCATTTT. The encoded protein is CASSLDVSTNQPQHF. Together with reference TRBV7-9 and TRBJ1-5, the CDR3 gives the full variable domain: DTGVSQNPRHKITKRGQNVTFRCDPISEHNRLYWYRQTLGQGPEFLTYFQNEAQLEKSRLLSDRFSAERPKGSFSTLEIQRTEQGDSAMYLCASSLDVSTNQPQHFGDGTRLSIL.

The DNA for the CDR3 is TGTGCCAGTAGGACGGGACAGGGGGCCGAAGCTTTCTTT. Its protein product is CASRTGQGAEAFF. The chain combines TRBV19 with TRBJ1-1; 12 positions agree with TRBD1. The CDR3 extends over 13 amino acids. J lost 8 bases, V lost 6 bases, and 4 bases had no gene match. Germline V CDR1 and CDR2: LNHDA, SQIVND (reference sequence).

CDR3 in amino acids: CASSRDRVSNEKLFF. CDR3 nucleotides: TGTGCCAGCAGTAGGGACAGGGTGTCTAATGAAAAACTGTTTTTT. V and J are TRBV28 and TRBJ1-4, with 9 bases that match TRBD1. This CDR3 has 15 residues. Trimming removed 5 bases from V and 3 bases from J; junction bases left unmatched: 4. Per the germline V gene, CDR1 is MDHEN and CDR2 is SYDVKM.

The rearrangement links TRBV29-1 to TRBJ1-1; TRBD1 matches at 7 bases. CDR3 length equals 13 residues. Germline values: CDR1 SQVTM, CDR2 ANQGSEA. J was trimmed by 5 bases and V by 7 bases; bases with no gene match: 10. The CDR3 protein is CSAHGTARTEAFF. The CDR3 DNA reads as TGCAGCGCACACGGGACAGCGAGGACTGAAGCTTTCTTT. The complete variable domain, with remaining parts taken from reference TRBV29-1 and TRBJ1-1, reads SAVISQKPSRDICQRGTSLTIQCQVDSQVTMMFWYRQQPGQSLTLIATANQGSEATYESGFVIDKFPISRPNLTFSTLTVSNMSPEDSSIYLCSAHGTARTEAFFGQGTRLTVV.

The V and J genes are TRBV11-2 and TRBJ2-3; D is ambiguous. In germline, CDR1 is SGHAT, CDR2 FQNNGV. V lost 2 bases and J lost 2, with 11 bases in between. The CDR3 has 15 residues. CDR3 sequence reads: CASSLSWASTDTQYF. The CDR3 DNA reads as TGTGCCAGCAGCTTATCTTGGGCGTCCACAGATACGCAGTATTTT.

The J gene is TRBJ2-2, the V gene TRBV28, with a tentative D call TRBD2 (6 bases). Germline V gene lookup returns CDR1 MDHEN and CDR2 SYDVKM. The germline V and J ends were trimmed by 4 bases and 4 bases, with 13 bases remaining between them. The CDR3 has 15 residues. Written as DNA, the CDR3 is TGTGCCAGCAGTTCTCCCGGGGGTAGCACCGGGGAGCTGTTTTTT. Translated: CASSSPGGSTGELFF.

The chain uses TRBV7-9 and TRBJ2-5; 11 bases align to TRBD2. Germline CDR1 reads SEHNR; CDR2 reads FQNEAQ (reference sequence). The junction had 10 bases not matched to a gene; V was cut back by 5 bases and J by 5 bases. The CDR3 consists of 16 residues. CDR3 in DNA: TGTGCCAGCAGCCTCGATAGCGGGGGGGCGACGGAGACCCAGTACTTC. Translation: CASSLDSGGATETQYF.